The rows below give T cell receptor beta chains drawn from one sample of a study of T cells after yellow fever vaccination. Each CDR3 protein is one row after TCRdb ran MiXCR on the 5' RACE reads. The table shows some 80,000 distinct CDR3 sequences, with 13% occurring only once. The material sequenced was CD8+ T cells not binding an NS4B(214-222) dextramer, sorted from PBMCs, taken roughly 23 days after the first yellow fever vaccination. The source is a young man who received the YFV17D yellow fever vaccine. Both conserved end residues are part of each CDR3. A D gene is named only where the DNA matches it firmly. Rows give clone size only sometimes, using once, few, many, or a class for an expanded clone.

j_call clone_size d_call v_call cdr3_nt cdr3_aa
TRBJ2-1 - - TRBV9 TGTGCCAGCAGCGCTCACTACAATGAGCAGTTCTTC CASSAHYNEQFF
TRBJ1-5 - - TRBV27 TGTGCCAGCAGTTACGATCCGGGGGCCGGGCAGCCCCAGCATTTT CASSYDPGAGQPQHF
TRBJ2-5 few - TRBV28 TGTGCCAGCAGTTTAGGTCCGTGGGGCGAAGAGACCCAGTACTTC CASSLGPWGEETQYF
TRBJ1-2 many - TRBV12-3/TRBV12-4 TGTGCCAGCAGTTTTAACTATGGCTACACCTTC CASSFNYGYTF
TRBJ2-1 few TRBD1 TRBV11-2 TGTGCCAGCAGCTTAGGTGGGACAGCCGCACGCAATGAGCAGTTCTTC CASSLGGTAARNEQFF
TRBJ2-2 - TRBD2 TRBV7-2 TGTGCCAGCAGCATCAGAAGCGGGGAGAACACCGGGGAGCTGTTTTTT CASSIRSGENTGELFF
TRBJ2-1 few TRBD2 TRBV6-5 TGTGCCAGCAGTTCCAGCGGGGTTATCCGTGGGAATGAGCAGTTCTTC CASSSSGVIRGNEQFF
TRBJ2-4 - TRBD2 TRBV20-1 TGCAGTGCTCGACTAGCGGAAAACATTCAGTACTTC CSARLAENIQYF
TRBJ2-1 few - TRBV5-6 TGTGCCAGCAGCTTTACTGAGACCTACAATGAGCAGTTCTTC CASSFTETYNEQFF
TRBJ2-2 - - TRBV2 TGTGCCAGGGAAGGGGAAGGAATCACCGGGGAGCTGTTTTTT CAREGEGITGELFF
TRBJ2-1 few - TRBV29-1 TGCAGCGCCGAGGATATACAGATTAGCTCCTACAATGAGCAGTTCTTC CSAEDIQISSYNEQFF
TRBJ1-1 - TRBD1 TRBV29-1 TGCAGCGTCGTACCTCCGGGACAGGGGGTTGTTGAAGCTTTCTTT CSVVPPGQGVVEAFF
TRBJ1-2 - - TRBV11-2 TGTGCCAGCAGCTTATATCGGGGGTTGGAGGTTTATGGCTACACCTTC CASSLYRGLEVYGYTF
TRBJ2-6 - - TRBV7-8 TGTGCCAGCAGCTACACTGGGTGGATCTCTGGGGCCAACGTCCTGACTTTC CASSYTGWISGANVLTF
TRBJ1-6 - - TRBV4-1 TGCGCCAGCAGCCAAACAGGGCTAGGCTCACCCCTCCACTTT CASSQTGLGSPLHF
TRBJ2-1 few - TRBV6-2/TRBV6-3 TGTGCCACCCGAAAGGGCAATGAGCAGTTCTTC CATRKGNEQFF
TRBJ1-5 few TRBD1 TRBV24-1 TGTGCCACCAGTGATTTGCATGACAGGGTATCTTGCAATCAGCCCCAGCATTTT CATSDLHDRVSCNQPQHF
TRBJ2-7 few - TRBV6-5 TGTGCCAGCAGTTATAGGCAGATCAGCTACGAGCAGTACTTC CASSYRQISYEQYF
TRBJ1-1 many - TRBV29-1 TGCAGCGTTGAAGATCGCGGGGAAGGAACTGAAGCTTTCTTT CSVEDRGEGTEAFF
TRBJ2-6 - - TRBV4-2 TGTGCCAGCAGCCAAGCCCCCAGGGTCCTGACTTTC CASSQAPRVLTF
TRBJ1-1 - - TRBV7-3 TGTGCCAGCAGCTCTACGACAGGACCGAACACTGAAGCTTTCTTT CASSSTTGPNTEAFF
TRBJ1-6 - - TRBV6-5 TGTGCCAGCAGTTACTCAGGGAACGGGAATTCACCCCTCCACTTT CASSYSGNGNSPLHF
TRBJ2-3 many TRBD2 TRBV9 TGTGCCAGCAGCGTAGCGGGTAGCGGGGGGGCCGCAGATACGCAGTATTTT CASSVAGSGGAADTQYF
TRBJ1-4 few TRBD1 TRBV6-1 TGTGCCAGCAGCCTGGGACAGGGGAACACTGAAAAACTGTTTTTT CASSLGQGNTEKLFF